This T cell receptor beta chain was observed in a study of blood T cells in healthy people across ages (dated by TCRdb to between 2015 and 2016). A note on the overall study: In model experiments, template switching captured about one uniquely barcoded TCR beta cDNA molecule for every two T cells. To track age-related changes in TCR beta repertoire diversity, the study relied on deep sequencing normalized with unique cDNA molecular identifiers. Four age groups were formed from the donors: young (average approximately 16 years), middle-aged (approximately 40), aged (about 62) and long-lived (approximately 80). To avoid experimental bias, donors of different ages were distributed randomly across sequencing lanes. For two donors (one aged 18 to 30 and one aged 80 or older), the study analyzed two additional independent replicas of 1 million unique cDNA reads from the same blood draw.

The donors were roughly 39 Caucasian individuals from Russia, aged roughly 6 to 100 years, who were systemically healthy. About 10 milliliters of peripheral blood were drawn from each donor into EDTA-treated Vacutainer tubes. Ficoll-Paque density-gradient centrifugation was used to isolate PBMCs, with at least 6.5 million per sample. Trizol reagent was used to extract total RNA from the PBMCs, yielding at least 5.5 micrograms per sample. For every donor, flow cytometry on a PBMC aliquot measured the percentage of naive CD45RAhigh/CD27high T cells. The investigation overall reported the following: There was a strong correlation between observed TCR beta diversity and the percentage of naive T cells measured by flow cytometry. Estimates of total diversity based on one million sequenced T cells were regarded as lower bounds and as underestimates. The long-lived group showed more naive CD4+ T cells, fewer expanded clones and increased TCR diversity than the aged group, suggesting age selection. Because the CMV infection status of the donors was unknown, age-related changes in expanded clonotypes may potentially have been confounded. Observed TCR beta diversity per million T cells fell roughly linearly with age, and a significant reduction was already apparent by age about 38. Since profiling was done on bulk unsorted PBMCs, naive and antigen-experienced compartments could not be conclusively compared.

Preparation of the library involved 5' RACE. Instrument used: Illumina HiSeq 2500. The second PCR ran for roughly 7 to 12 cycles and used a J-beta primer mix along with a sample-barcoded 5' primer. A template-switch 5' adaptor carrying 12 random nucleotides introduced a unique molecular identifier onto each TCR beta cDNA molecule. At least 2.5 million CDR3-containing paired-end reads were obtained from each sample. The Mint cDNA synthesis kit, primed by a TRBC-specific oligonucleotide, was used to synthesize first-strand cDNA from all RNA. Following uracil-DNA glycosylase treatment, a first 18-cycle PCR with universal primers M1SS and BC2_uni_R was performed on all cDNA. The published analysis was carried out like this. Each sample was normalized by randomly selecting 1 million high-quality reads, each carrying a distinct molecular identifier. Instead of being binned into consensus sequences, reads that shared molecular identifiers were thrown out. CDR3 identification, clonotype clustering and error correction used MiTCR with a Q25 quality threshold and the strictest error-elimination algorithm. Lower-bound total TCR beta diversity was estimated with a nonparametric unseen species model using Euler transformation. TCRdb took the public reads, trimmed them with fastp at Q25, ran MiXCR for clone calling and kept in-frame beta chains. Rows with one shared CDR3 protein collapse into an entry with the most common genes and DNA. The V and J calls come from TCRdb's annotation, not from the publication. The sample table shows around 990,000 distinct CDR3 sequences, and roughly two fifths are seen once. The ten largest clonotypes hold about an eighth of the sample.

On this clonotype itself: No antigen is known for it. No much larger clone is present one base from it, and per-base qualities are unavailable.

From the germline V gene, CDR1 is SGHAT and CDR2 is FQNNGV. V sheds 4 bases and J sheds 3 bases, leaving 12 bases between their ends. The CDR3 sequence holds 14 residues, the cysteine and phenylalanine included. Of the read, only the CDR3 DNA is kept; its 42 bases are in frame from base 1. Sample: blood. The chain is encoded by TRBV11-2 joined to TRBJ1-1, with TRBD1 tentatively as D gene (6 bases match). The sequence was obtained from a man younger than 35 in good health. The CDR3 protein sequence reads: CASSSDRLDTEAFF. In nucleotides, the sequence is TGTGCCAGCAGCTCAGACAGGTTGGACACTGAAGCTTTCTTT. Here the CDR3 is joined to the reference TRBV11-2 and TRBJ1-1 genes, and the full variable domain is: EAGVAQSPRYKIIEKRQSVAFWCNPISGHATLYWYQQILGQGPKLLIQFQNNGVVDDSQLPKDRFSAERLKGVDSTLKIQPAKLEDSAVYLCASSSDRLDTEAFFGQGTRLTVV.